This T cell receptor (beta chain) stems from a study of identifying expanded T cells in peripheral blood. As for this clone: Its specificity is unknown.

Collection occurred without any documented infections or immune events in donors. Sequencing was performed with immunoSEQ multiplex PCR; in TCRdb, only in-frame clones are kept and a portion is missing. This sample yields 84,000 or so clones, of which around 89% are seen a single time; around 2.8% belongs to the top ten. Study-wide points: Variance in clone template counts between roughly two-week samples significantly increased with total template count across all healthy donors.

This CDR3 contains 13 residues. CDR1 MNHNY and CDR2 SVGAGI come from the germline V gene (reference sequence). Between the trimmed V and J ends, which lost 6 bases and 6 bases, there was a span of 14 bases. Specimen: blood. J is TRBJ1-2 and V is TRBV6-6, with a possible D match to TRBD1 (5 bases). This receptor was obtained from a person aged 18-70 years in good health. CDR3 in amino acids: CASSQLGPNGYTF. The CDR3 region has the DNA TGTGCCAGCAGCCAATTGGGGCCTAATGGCTACACCTTC.